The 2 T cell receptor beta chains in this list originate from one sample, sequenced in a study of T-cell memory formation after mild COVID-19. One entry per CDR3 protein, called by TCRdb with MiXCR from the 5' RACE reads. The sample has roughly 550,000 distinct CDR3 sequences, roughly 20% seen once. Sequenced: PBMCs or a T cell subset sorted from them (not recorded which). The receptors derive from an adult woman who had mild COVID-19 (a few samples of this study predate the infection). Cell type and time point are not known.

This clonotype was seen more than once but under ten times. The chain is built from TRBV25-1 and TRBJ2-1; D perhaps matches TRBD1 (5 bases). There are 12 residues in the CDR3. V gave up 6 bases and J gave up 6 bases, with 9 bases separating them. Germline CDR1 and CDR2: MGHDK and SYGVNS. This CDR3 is CASRAGFNEQFF. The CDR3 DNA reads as TGTGCCAGCAGGGCAGGGTTCAATGAGCAGTTCTTC.

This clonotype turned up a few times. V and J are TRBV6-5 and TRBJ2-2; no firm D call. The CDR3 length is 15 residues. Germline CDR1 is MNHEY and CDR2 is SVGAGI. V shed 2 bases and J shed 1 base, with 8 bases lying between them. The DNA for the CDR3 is TGTGCCAGCAGTTACGGCACCAGGAACACCGGGGAGCTGTTTTTT. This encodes CASSYGTRNTGELFF.